Sequencing of this TCR beta chain was carried out in a study of response to subunit inactivated influenza vaccine. Findings and limits, study-wide: Each seasonal influenza vaccination recruits few new T cells, the authors suggested.

One entry per CDR3 protein results from TCRdb running MiXCR on the RT-PCR reads. The table shows approximately 700,000 distinct CDR3 sequences, with 15% to 18% occurring only once. The CDR3 totals 13 residues. CDR1 DFQATT and CDR2 SNEGSKA come from the germline V gene (reference sequence). Trimming shortened V by 0 bases and J by 7 bases, and 10 bases separated the two germline ends. This clonotype was detected only once. Its antigen is unknown. Lacking the conserved final phenylalanine or tryptophan, this CDR3 likely reflects a read error. The TCR comes from a man between 45 and 60 years old who received an inactivated influenza vaccine. The V and J genes are TRBV20-1 and TRBJ2-1; D is uncertain. The input for sequencing was PBMCs from blood, taken less than 13 days after vaccination. CDR3 DNA sequence: TGCAGTGCTAGAGATATGGGCCCGAATGAGCAGTTCTCC. Amino acids: CSARDMGPNEQFS.